The 26 T cell receptor beta chains below come from one sample, sequenced in a study of blood T cell repertoires in COVID-19. This table comes from immunoSEQ multiplex PCR, and its TCRdb copy is limited to in-frame clones, with some not included. The table shows about 230,000 clones, with under 90% occurring only once. Sequenced material: peripheral blood. All receptors derive from a woman of 80 years or more with active or convalescent COVID-19.

This clone has only one observation. The V call is TRBV7-9, the J call TRBJ1-2; D is unclear. The CDR3 loop spans 11 amino acids. With 1 base removed from V and 8 bases from J, the gap between germline ends came to 5 bases. The germline V gene has CDR1 SEHNR and CDR2 FQNEAQ (reference sequence). CDR3 loop: CASSLDRGYTF. The DNA for the CDR3 is TGTGCCAGCAGCTTAGATCGGGGCTACACCTTC.

This rearrangement joins TRBV9 to TRBJ1-1; perhaps TRBD1 as D (6 bases). The CDR3 length is 14 residues. Per the germline V gene, CDR1 is SGDLS and CDR2 is YYNGEE. Trimming left V 4 bases short and J 8 bases short, with 18 bases between. The CDR3 DNA reads TGTGCCAGCAGCCCAAACCGGGGGGCGGGAGAAGCTTTCTTT. Its protein is CASSPNRGAGEAFF.

The CDR3: CASSQKDGQKGSYEQYF. The CDR3 bases are TGCGCCAGCAGCCAAAAAGATGGACAGAAAGGCTCCTACGAGCAGTACTTC. V and J are TRBV4-1 and TRBJ2-7; TRBD1 is a possible D gene (6 bases). The V and J ends lost 2 bases and 0 bases respectively, with 17 bases between them. There are 17 residues in the CDR3. Germline lookup yields CDR1 MGHRA and CDR2 YSYEKL.

The chain recombines TRBV18 with TRBJ2-1; tentative D call: TRBD2 (5 bases). The CDR3 length is 15 residues. V shed 6 bases and J shed 3 bases, with 15 bases lying between them. Germline CDR1 reads KGHSH; CDR2 reads LQKENI. As DNA, the CDR3 is TGTGCCAGCTCCCAGATGAGCGGAATCTACAATGAGCAGTTCTTC. Its translation is CASSQMSGIYNEQFF.

The J gene is TRBJ2-3, the V gene TRBV15; 8 nucleotides line up with TRBD2. CDR3 size: 17 residues. The V and J ends lost 3 bases and 1 base, in that order; junction bases with no gene match: 9. Germline V CDR1 and CDR2: LNHNV, YYDKDF (reference sequence). CDR3 bases: TGTGCCACCAGCAGGTCCCGAGCGGGGGCCCGCACAGATACGCAGTATTTT. Protein product: CATSRSRAGARTDTQYF.

This clone showed up just a few times. The V and J genes are TRBV3-1 (or the pseudogene TRBV3-2) and TRBJ2-2, with a weak D call TRBD2 (6 bases). Trimming shortened V by 5 bases and J by 5 bases, and 9 bases separated the two germline ends. Germline assignment: CDR1 LGHDT and CDR2 YNNKEL (reference sequence). This CDR3 contains 13 residues. The CDR3 loop reads CASSSGTTGELFF. The CDR3 bases are TGTGCCAGCAGCTCCGGGACTACCGGGGAGCTGTTTTTT.

Here the CDR3 DNA reads TGTGCCAGCCGACCGACAGGGGCGAGGACTGAAGCTTTCTTT. It yields the protein CASRPTGARTEAFF. The rearrangement links TRBV6-5 to TRBJ1-1; 8 nucleotides align to TRBD1. This CDR3 spans 14 amino acids. Looked up from germline, CDR1 is MNHEY and CDR2 is SVGAGI. The V and J ends lost 8 bases and 5 bases, in that order; junction bases with no gene match: 10.

J is TRBJ2-2 and V is TRBV3-1 (or the pseudogene TRBV3-2), with D possibly being TRBD2 (5 bases). The V and J ends lost 0 bases and 5 bases respectively, with 16 bases between them. Germline-derived CDR1 and CDR2 are LGHDT and YNNKEL (reference sequence). This CDR3 has 17 amino acids. The CDR3 DNA reads TGTGCCAGCAGCCAAGATAGGACCATTTCGGGGACCGGGGAGCTGTTTTTT. Translating it yields CASSQDRTISGTGELFF.

The chain joins TRBV5-1 to TRBJ1-3, with TRBD1 matching over 7 bases. V was clipped by 4 bases and J by 0 bases; unmatched bases: 4. Germline V gene lookup returns CDR1 SGHRS and CDR2 YFSETQ. This CDR3 contains 15 residues. The DNA for the CDR3 is TGCGCCAGCAGCCGGGGGACAGACTCTGGAAACACCATATATTTT. This encodes CASSRGTDSGNTIYF.

This chain joins TRBV1 and TRBJ2-1; the table calls TRBD2, which could not be checked here. TRBV1 is a pseudogene. This CDR3 has 17 amino acids. DNA of the CDR3: TGCACCAGCAGCCAAGGGTGGCGGGGGGATAACTACAATGAGCAGTTCTTC. Protein: CTSSQGWRGDNYNEQFF.

V gene TRBV29-1 combines with J gene TRBJ2-7; tentatively, D is TRBD1 (6 bases). Germline loops: CDR1 SQVTM, CDR2 ANQGSEA. The CDR3 runs to 14 residues. V was shortened by 4 bases and J by 0 bases, with 13 bases between the two germline ends. CDR3 in amino acids: CSVALTGHSYEQYF. CDR3 sequence (DNA): TGCAGCGTTGCACTGACAGGTCACTCCTACGAGCAGTACTTC.

The J gene is TRBJ1-1, the V gene TRBV19; TRBD1 is a possible D gene (6 bases). Deletions cut 1 base from V and 4 bases from J, with 13 bases between. There are 15 residues in the CDR3. Germline-derived CDR1 and CDR2 are LNHDA and SQIVND (reference sequence). The CDR3 here is CASSIGRTGRTEAFF. The DNA of the CDR3 is TGTGCCAGTAGTATAGGTCGAACAGGGCGCACTGAAGCTTTCTTT.

A single count supports this clone. Distinct nucleotide sequences in the sample also encode this CDR3. The chain uses TRBV12-5 and TRBJ2-5; 14 nucleotides align to TRBD2. Germline trimming cut 1 base from V and 5 bases from J; bases unmatched to any gene: 3. CDR1 and CDR2 from the germline V gene are LGHNT and FRNRAP. The CDR3 runs to 16 residues. The CDR3 sequence is CASGLGLAGGQETQYF. The CDR3 DNA reads as TGTGCTAGTGGTTTGGGACTAGCGGGGGGGCAGGAGACCCAGTACTTC.

The chain combines TRBV6-5 with TRBJ2-3; 8 positions match TRBD2. J lost 7 bases, V lost 6 bases, and 6 bases had no gene match. CDR1 is MNHEY and CDR2 is SVGAGI in the germline V gene. The CDR3 is 13 amino acids. The DNA for the CDR3 is TGTGCCAGCAGCACCGGGAGGGGAAATACGCAGTATTTT. It codes for CASSTGRGNTQYF.

The chain couples TRBV7-9 to TRBJ1-2; 9 bases line up with TRBD1. This CDR3 is built from 14 residues. J was trimmed by 4 bases and V by 5 bases; bases with no gene match: 5. Looked up from germline, CDR1 is SEHNR and CDR2 is FQNEAQ (reference sequence). CDR3 nucleotide sequence: TGTGCCAGCAGCCGGACAGGGGATGGCTATGGCTACACCTTC. Translating it yields CASSRTGDGYGYTF.

The chain couples TRBV25-1 to TRBJ1-2, with D unclear. The CDR3 totals 12 residues. Trimming stripped 3 bases from V and 5 bases from J, with 7 bases between. The germline CDR1 and CDR2 sequences are MGHDK and SYGVNS. This chain's CDR3 is CASSDTGYGYTF. The DNA of the CDR3 is TGTGCCAGCAGTGATACCGGTTATGGCTACACCTTC.

V gene TRBV15 combines with J gene TRBJ2-1, with TRBD2 as a possible D gene (7 bases). This CDR3 has 16 residues. The V gene lost 0 bases and the J gene lost 5 bases, with 14 bases spanning the gap. The germline gives CDR1 LNHNV, CDR2 YYDKDF (reference sequence). The CDR3 loop reads CATSRDLAGAHNEQFF. CDR3 bases: TGTGCCACCAGCAGAGATTTGGCGGGGGCGCACAATGAGCAGTTCTTC.

The V call is TRBV27, the J call TRBJ2-7; 7 bases fit TRBD2. With V trimmed by 4 bases and J by 1 base, 4 bases remained unmatched. The CDR3 length is 14 residues. The germline gives CDR1 MNHEY, CDR2 SMNVEV (reference sequence). The CDR3 here is CASSSSGKSYEQYF. CDR3 bases: TGTGCCAGCAGTTCGAGCGGGAAATCCTACGAGCAGTACTTC.

The chain employs TRBV5-4 and TRBJ2-5; 11 positions agree with TRBD2. The germline CDR1 and CDR2 sequences are SGHNT and YYREEE (reference sequence). Unmatched junction bases numbered 2, after V lost 5 bases and J lost 2 bases. The CDR3 has 14 residues. As DNA, the CDR3 is TGTGCCAGCAGAATAGCGGGGGGGCAAGAGACCCAGTACTTC. It is translated as CASRIAGGQETQYF.

The chain employs TRBV7-3 and TRBJ2-5, with D uncertain. Germline CDR1 SGHTA, CDR2 FQGTGA. The CDR3 extends over 11 amino acids. The V end was cut by 5 bases, the J end by 5 bases, with 6 bases between. For the CDR3, the DNA is TGTGCCAGCAGCCCCCGGGAGACCCAGTACTTC. Its translation is CASSPRETQYF.

The V and J genes are TRBV29-1 and TRBJ1-1; D perhaps matches TRBD1 (6 bases). Per germline, CDR1 SQVTM and CDR2 ANQGSEA. This CDR3 spans 12 amino acids. V was shortened by 6 bases and J by 6 bases, with 14 bases between the two germline ends. The CDR3 loop reads CSVAQGTAEAFF. The CDR3 nucleotides read TGCAGCGTCGCACAGGGTACGGCTGAAGCTTTCTTT.

The chain recombines TRBV23-1 with TRBJ2-5; D is unclear. TRBV23-1 is recorded as an ORF, its role being uncertain. The CDR3 contains 13 residues. Trimming shortened V by 5 bases and J by 1 base, and 8 bases separated the two germline ends. As DNA, the CDR3 is TGCGCCAGCAGTTCCAGCGTCCAAGAGACCCAGTACTTC. Its protein product is CASSSSVQETQYF.

J is TRBJ2-5 and V is TRBV10-2, with TRBD2 as a possible D gene (5 bases). V lost 7 bases and J lost 2, with 11 bases in between. CDR3 length: 13 amino acids. The V gene's germline CDR1 is WSHSY and CDR2 SAAADI. The CDR3: CASTTTIQETQYF. CDR3 nucleotides: TGCGCCAGCACCACGACTATACAAGAGACCCAGTACTTC.

The chain recombines TRBV19 with TRBJ2-7; D gene unclear. The V gene lost 1 base and the J gene lost 3 bases, with 22 bases spanning the gap. Germline values: CDR1 LNHDA, CDR2 SQIVND (reference sequence). The CDR3 has 18 amino acids. In nucleotides, the CDR3 is TGTGCCAGTAGTATAGCGACAAAACCAACCCAACCTTACTACGAGCAGTACTTC. This sequence encodes CASSIATKPTQPYYEQYF.

The chain has TRBV5-1 and TRBJ1-1; D uncertain. CDR1 and CDR2 (germline): SGHRS, YFSETQ. V was pared by 4 bases and J by 0 bases, with 13 bases between. The CDR3 has 15 amino acids. The CDR3 loop reads CASSTRGTLNTEAFF. The CDR3 coding sequence is TGCGCCAGCAGCACCCGGGGAACCCTGAACACTGAAGCTTTCTTT.

V usage is TRBV30 and J usage is TRBJ1-1; TRBD1 is a possible D gene (6 bases). V lost 7 bases, J lost 7 bases, and 13 bases lay in between. The V gene's germline CDR1 is GTSNPN and CDR2 SVGIG (reference sequence). CDR3 length: 11 residues. The chain's CDR3 is CASALDSEAFF. In DNA, the CDR3 is TGTGCCTCCGCTTTGGACAGTGAAGCTTTCTTT.